The 23 T cell receptor beta chains reported below all come from one sample, sequenced in a study of identical twins. TCRdb ran MiXCR on the 5' RACE reads and lists one entry per CDR3 protein. This sample carries approximately 1.8 million distinct CDR3 sequences, more than 30% of them seen once, and the ten largest clones take 0.25% to 0.3%. The sequencing sample was made of cord blood. The origin of the receptors is a newborn girl in good health.

V and J are TRBV28 and TRBJ2-3; the match to TRBD2 covers 13 bases. In germline, CDR1 is MDHEN, CDR2 SYDVKM. The CDR3 loop spans 17 amino acids. CDR3 DNA sequence: TGTGTCACCACCAAGTCGGCGGGACTAGCGGGAACTGATACGCAGTATTTT. It yields the protein CVTTKSAGLAGTDTQYF. The full variable domain, rest sourced from reference TRBV28 and TRBJ2-3, is DVKVTQSSRYLVKRTGEKVFLECVQDMDHENMFWYRQDPGLGLRLIYFSYDVKMKEKGDIPEGYSVSREKKERFSLILESASTNQTSMYLCVTTKSAGLAGTDTQYFGPGTRLTVL.

This clonotype was seen more than once but under ten times. The chain combines TRBV6-1 with TRBJ2-7; 10 positions match TRBD1. This CDR3 spans 17 amino acids. Germline V gene data show CDR1 as MNHNS and CDR2 as SASEGT. V was pared by 0 bases and J by 3 bases, with 8 bases of the junction left unmatched. The CDR3 sequence: CASSEAPTGTGDYEQYF. Here the CDR3 DNA reads TGTGCCAGCAGTGAAGCCCCCACCGGGACAGGGGACTACGAGCAGTACTTC.

The chain joins TRBV27 to TRBJ2-6; D gene ambiguous. The CDR3 covers 16 residues. CDR1 and CDR2 from the germline V gene are MNHEY and SMNVEV (reference sequence). V was cut by 2 bases and J by 0 bases, with 8 bases left in between. The CDR3 sequence is CASSLPHSSGANVLTF. Here the CDR3 DNA reads TGTGCCAGCAGTTTACCCCATAGCTCTGGGGCCAACGTCCTGACTTTC.

The J gene is TRBJ2-3, the V gene TRBV6-5; D perhaps matches TRBD2 (7 bases). The CDR3 runs 19 residues. Per the germline V gene, CDR1 is MNHEY and CDR2 is SVGAGI. Trimming took 0 bases from V and 1 from J, leaving 20 bases between them. This CDR3 is CASSYSWPGGGMRTDTQYF. CDR3 nucleotides: TGTGCCAGCAGTTACTCGTGGCCGGGGGGCGGAATGCGCACAGATACGCAGTATTTT.

CDR3 in DNA: TGCAGCGTTGAAGGGACTAACACTCGGGAGCAGTACTTC. Its translation is CSVEGTNTREQYF. V usage is TRBV29-1 and J usage is TRBJ2-7, with D maybe TRBD2 (6 bases). Trimming pared 1 base from V and 7 bases from J, leaving 14 bases between. The CDR3 loop spans 13 amino acids. The germline V gene has CDR1 SQVTM and CDR2 ANQGSEA.

The V call is TRBV12-3 or TRBV12-4, the J call TRBJ1-5, with 7 bases lining up with TRBD1. The CDR3 totals 16 residues. Losses at the gene ends were 4 bases for V and 3 bases for J; bases not matched to a gene: 9. The CDR3 DNA sequence: TGTGCCAGCAGTTCCGGTCGCAGGGGGAACAATCAGCCCCAGCATTTT. Its protein product is CASSSGRRGNNQPQHF.

The chain is built from TRBV2 and TRBJ1-2; D gene uncertain. Germline V gene data show CDR1 as SNHLY and CDR2 as FYNNEI. This CDR3 is built from 11 residues. Trimming removed 4 bases from V and 12 bases from J, with 12 bases in between. CDR3 sequence reads: CASSGGGTNTF. The CDR3 coding sequence is TGTGCCAGCAGTGGAGGAGGTACTAACACCTTC.

This clonotype was seen more than once but under ten times. The genes are TRBV20-1 and TRBJ1-6; D unresolved. Germline values: CDR1 DFQATT, CDR2 SNEGSKA (reference sequence). The CDR3 contains 17 residues. Trimming took 0 bases from V and 0 from J, leaving 12 bases between them. The CDR3 nucleotides read TGCAGTGCTAGAGACAGGTTGGCGAGCTCCTATAATTCACCCCTCCACTTT. Amino acid sequence: CSARDRLASSYNSPLHF.

The CDR3 DNA reads TGTGCCAGCAGCTTATCGGCAACCAATTCACCCCTCCACTTT. Translated, it gives CASSLSATNSPLHF. The chain links TRBV7-9 to TRBJ1-6; D unresolved. Germline CDR1 SEHNR, CDR2 FQNEAQ (reference sequence). This CDR3 has 14 residues. Trimming shortened V by 2 bases and J by 7 bases, and 9 bases separated the two germline ends.

The chain links TRBV7-9 to TRBJ1-1; no firm D call. This CDR3 region has 15 residues. V was trimmed by 5 bases and J by 0 bases, leaving 13 bases between them. Per the germline V gene, CDR1 is SEHNR and CDR2 is FQNEAQ (reference sequence). The CDR3 bases are TGTGCCAGCAGCGCTAGGGCGTTCATGAACACTGAAGCTTTCTTT. Amino acids: CASSARAFMNTEAFF.

A few counts support this clonotype. The rearrangement joins TRBV5-1 to TRBJ2-3; TRBD2 aligns across 11 bases. The CDR3 extends over 14 amino acids. With V trimmed by 8 bases and J by 4 bases, 6 bases remained unmatched. Germline V gene sequence: CDR1 SGHRS, CDR2 YFSETQ. This chain's CDR3 is CASGRLAGSDTQYF. As DNA, the CDR3 is TGCGCCAGTGGCAGACTAGCGGGGTCAGATACGCAGTATTTT.

The V and J genes are TRBV10-3 and TRBJ2-3; weak D call: TRBD1 (5 bases). CDR3 length: 18 amino acids. Germline V gene data show CDR1 as ENHRY and CDR2 as SYGVKD. Trimming cost V 0 bases and J 8 bases, with 24 bases left between them. CDR3 nucleotides: TGTGCCATCAGTGAGTCGCCAGGGTGCTCGGGCATTTCAGGTACGCAGTATTTT. Encoded protein: CAISESPGCSGISGTQYF.

This clonotype was seen a handful of times. This chain joins TRBV28 and TRBJ2-5; 9 bases are shared with TRBD1. Per the germline V gene, CDR1 is MDHEN and CDR2 is SYDVKM. The CDR3 length is 14 residues. Unmatched junction bases numbered 4, after V lost 5 bases and J lost 3 bases. The CDR3 DNA reads TGTGCCAGCAGTCAAGGGACAGGGAAAGAGACCCAGTACTTC. Translating gives CASSQGTGKETQYF.

The chain links TRBV6-5 to TRBJ1-6; no firm D call. Trimming left V 8 bases short and J 7 bases short, with 18 bases between. CDR3 length: 15 residues. Per germline, CDR1 MNHEY and CDR2 SVGAGI. Here the CDR3 reads CASLTLRTGNSPLHF. The CDR3 region has the DNA TGTGCCAGCCTTACTCTTCGGACTGGAAATTCACCCCTCCACTTT.

The chain links TRBV30 to TRBJ2-3; either TRBD1 or TRBD2 may supply D (6 bases each). This CDR3 has 15 amino acids. With 2 bases removed from V and 3 bases from J, the gap between germline ends came to 15 bases. Germline-derived CDR1 and CDR2 are GTSNPN and SVGIG (reference sequence). The CDR3 coding sequence is TGTGCCTGGAGTCCCCGTGGGGGGCGGACAGATACGCAGTATTTT. Residues: CAWSPRGGRTDTQYF.

This clonotype appeared a few times. V gene TRBV11-2 combines with J gene TRBJ1-2, with 9 bases lining up with TRBD1. V lost 6 bases and J lost 4; bases outside the gene matches: 9. This CDR3 contains 15 residues. From germline, CDR1 is SGHAT and CDR2 FQNNGV. CDR3: CASRKPGTGSYGYTF. CDR3 nucleotides: TGTGCCAGCAGAAAACCCGGGACAGGGAGCTATGGCTACACCTTC.

The V gene is TRBV28, the J gene TRBJ2-5; 12 positions match TRBD1. V shed 2 bases and J 6 bases; nucleotides not matched to a gene: 4. Germline V CDR1 and CDR2: MDHEN, SYDVKM. This CDR3 comprises 15 residues. The CDR3 DNA reads as TGTGCCAGCAGTTTACCCGGGACAGGGGGCAAGACCCAGTACTTC. This gives the protein CASSLPGTGGKTQYF.

This clonotype was picked up a small number of times. The CDR3 region has the DNA TGCAGTGCGAGAAGACAGGGGGCCTATGGCTACACCTTC. This codes for CSARRQGAYGYTF. The V gene is TRBV20-1, the J gene TRBJ1-2; 10 nucleotides match TRBD1. V dropped 6 bases and J dropped 4; count of bases not matched to a gene: 5. The germline gives CDR1 DFQATT, CDR2 SNEGSKA (reference sequence). The CDR3 has 13 amino acids.

This clonotype was detected only a few times. The rearrangement uses TRBV5-5 and TRBJ1-5; a weak D match, TRBD1 (5 bases). Germline-derived CDR1 and CDR2 are SGHKS and YYEKEE (reference sequence). The CDR3 runs to 15 residues. Trimming took 2 bases from V and 3 from J, leaving 12 bases between them. The CDR3 reads CASSFGAGVNQPQHF. In DNA, the CDR3 is TGTGCCAGCAGCTTCGGGGCGGGCGTCAATCAGCCCCAGCATTTT. Complete variable domain (other parts from reference TRBV5-5 and TRBJ1-5): DAGVTQSPTHLIKTRGQQVTLRCSPISGHKSVSWYQQVLGQGPQFIFQYYEKEERGRGNFPDRFSARQFPNYSSELNVNALLLGDSALYLCASSFGAGVNQPQHFGDGTRLSIL.

This clonotype showed up just a few times. The chain couples TRBV4-2 to TRBJ1-2; D ambiguous. Germline CDR1 and CDR2: LGHNA and YNFKEQ. This CDR3 spans 15 amino acids. V lost 4 bases to trimming and J lost 0 bases, with 12 bases between them. CDR3 sequence (DNA): TGTGCCAGCAGCCGAGACTCGACCGCTAACTATGGCTACACCTTC. This codes for CASSRDSTANYGYTF.

V is TRBV25-1 and J is TRBJ1-1; D gene ambiguous. Germline V gives CDR1 MGHDK, CDR2 SYGVNS. The CDR3 is 14 residues long. The V and J ends lost 0 bases and 4 bases respectively, with 9 bases between them. The DNA of the CDR3 is TGTGCCAGCAGTGAATATCAGGTGGGCACTGAAGCTTTCTTT. It is translated as CASSEYQVGTEAFF.

There are a few counts of this clonotype. The gene calls are TRBV27 and TRBJ2-5, with D tentatively TRBD1 (6 bases). Matching the DNA end better, TRBJ2-7 makes the J call doubtful. This CDR3 is built from 14 residues. The germline gives CDR1 MNHEY, CDR2 SMNVEV (reference sequence). CDR3 nucleotides: TGTGCCAGCAGTTCCGGTCTGCAGGGGCACGAGCAGTACTTC. Its protein product is CASSSGLQGHEQYF.

Of note for this clonotype: A clone one base away is much larger, so this may be a read error. The chain recombines TRBV28 with TRBJ2-1; 7 bases are a match to TRBD2. Germline CDR1 reads MDHEN; CDR2 reads SYDVKM. Trimming cost V 2 bases and J 5 bases; bases outside gene matches: 6. This CDR3 comprises 15 residues. In DNA form, the CDR3 reads TGTGCCAGCAGTTTAGCGGGAGCTGCGCACAATGAGCAGTTCTTC. This sequence encodes CASSLAGAAHNEQFF.